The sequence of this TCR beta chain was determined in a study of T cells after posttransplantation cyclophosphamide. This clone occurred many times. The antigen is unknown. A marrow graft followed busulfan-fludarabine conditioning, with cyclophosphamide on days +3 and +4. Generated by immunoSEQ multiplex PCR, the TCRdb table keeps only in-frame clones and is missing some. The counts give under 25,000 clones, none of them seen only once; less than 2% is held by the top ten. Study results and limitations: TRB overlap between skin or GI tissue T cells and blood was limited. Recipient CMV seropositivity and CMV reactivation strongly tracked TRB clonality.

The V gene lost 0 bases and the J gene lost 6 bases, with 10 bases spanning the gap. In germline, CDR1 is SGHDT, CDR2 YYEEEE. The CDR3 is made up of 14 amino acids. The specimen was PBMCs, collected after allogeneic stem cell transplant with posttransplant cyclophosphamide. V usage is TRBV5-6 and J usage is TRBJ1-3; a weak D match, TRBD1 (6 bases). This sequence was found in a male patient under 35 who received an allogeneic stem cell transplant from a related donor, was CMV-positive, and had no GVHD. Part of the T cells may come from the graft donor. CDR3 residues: CASSLAGAENTIYF. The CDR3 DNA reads TGTGCCAGCAGCTTGGCAGGGGCTGAAAACACCATATATTTT.